The clone carrying this T cell receptor beta chain has just a few counts. Profiled with immunoSEQ multiplex PCR; TCRdb holds only in-frame clones, not every one. The repertoire holds approximately 96,000 clones, with roughly 90% as singletons. This sample was taken from a study of blood T cell repertoires in COVID-19. Study background: Samples came from the United States, Italy and Spain, spanning acute and convalescent COVID-19. T cells, B-cell-depleted T cells, or PBMCs supplied cDNA or gDNA.

The germline gives CDR1 MNHNY, CDR2 SVGAGI (reference sequence). J gave up 1 base and V 5 bases, and 9 bases lay outside the gene matches. This CDR3 is 17 amino acids long. What was sequenced was peripheral blood. The chain has TRBV6-6 and TRBJ1-5, with 9 bases matching TRBD1. The TCR comes from a human donor with COVID-19, enrolled during active disease. The donor label of this sample is uncertain. The CDR3 spells CASSPGTGKRSNQPQHF. The CDR3 nucleotides read TGTGCCAGCAGTCCCGGGACAGGGAAGCGAAGCAATCAGCCCCAGCATTTT.